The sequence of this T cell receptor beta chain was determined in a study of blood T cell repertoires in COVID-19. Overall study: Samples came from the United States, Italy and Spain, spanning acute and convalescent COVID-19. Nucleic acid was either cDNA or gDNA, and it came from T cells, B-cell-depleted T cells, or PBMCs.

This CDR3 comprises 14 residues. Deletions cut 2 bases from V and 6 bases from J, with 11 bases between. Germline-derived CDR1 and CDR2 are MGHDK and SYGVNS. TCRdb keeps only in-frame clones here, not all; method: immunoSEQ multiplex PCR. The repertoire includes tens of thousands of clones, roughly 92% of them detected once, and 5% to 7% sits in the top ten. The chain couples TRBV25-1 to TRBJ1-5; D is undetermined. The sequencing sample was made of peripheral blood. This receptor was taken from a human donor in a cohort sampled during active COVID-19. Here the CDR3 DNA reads TGTGCCAGCAGTGAACAAAGTCGGAGTCAGCCCCAGCATTTT. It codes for CASSEQSRSQPQHF.